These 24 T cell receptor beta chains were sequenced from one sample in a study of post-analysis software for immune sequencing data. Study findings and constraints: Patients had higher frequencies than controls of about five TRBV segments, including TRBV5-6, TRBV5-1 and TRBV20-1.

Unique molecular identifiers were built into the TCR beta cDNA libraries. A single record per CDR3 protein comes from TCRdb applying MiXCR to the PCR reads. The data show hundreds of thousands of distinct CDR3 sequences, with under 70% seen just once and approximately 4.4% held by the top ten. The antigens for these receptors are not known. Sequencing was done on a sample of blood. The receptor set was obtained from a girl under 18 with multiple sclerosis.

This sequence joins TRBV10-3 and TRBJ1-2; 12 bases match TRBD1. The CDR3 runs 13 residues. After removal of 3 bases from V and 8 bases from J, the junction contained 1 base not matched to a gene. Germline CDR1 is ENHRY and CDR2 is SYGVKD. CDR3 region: CAISDGTGGGYTF. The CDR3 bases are TGTGCCATCAGTGACGGGACAGGGGGCGGCTACACCTTC.

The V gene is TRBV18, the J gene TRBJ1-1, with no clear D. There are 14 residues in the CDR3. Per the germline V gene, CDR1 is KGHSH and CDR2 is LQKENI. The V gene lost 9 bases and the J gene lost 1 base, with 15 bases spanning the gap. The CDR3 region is CASSPDRKNTEAFF. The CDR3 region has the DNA TGTGCCAGTTCCCCGGACCGAAAGAACACTGAAGCTTTCTTT.

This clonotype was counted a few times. CDR3 protein: CASSLGRIAGANVLTF. The DNA for the CDR3 is TGCGCCAGCAGCTTGGGTCGGATCGCTGGGGCCAACGTCCTGACTTTC. The chain carries TRBV5-1 and TRBJ2-6; no definite D call. With 0 bases removed from V and 2 bases from J, the gap between germline ends came to 9 bases. CDR3 length equals 16 residues. From germline, CDR1 is SGHRS and CDR2 YFSETQ.

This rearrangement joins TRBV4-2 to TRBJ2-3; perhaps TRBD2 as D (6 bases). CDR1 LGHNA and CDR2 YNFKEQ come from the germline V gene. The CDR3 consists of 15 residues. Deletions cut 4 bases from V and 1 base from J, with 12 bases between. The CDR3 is CASSPSLAGTDTQYF. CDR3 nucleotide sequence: TGTGCCAGCAGCCCTAGCTTAGCGGGCACAGATACGCAGTATTTT.

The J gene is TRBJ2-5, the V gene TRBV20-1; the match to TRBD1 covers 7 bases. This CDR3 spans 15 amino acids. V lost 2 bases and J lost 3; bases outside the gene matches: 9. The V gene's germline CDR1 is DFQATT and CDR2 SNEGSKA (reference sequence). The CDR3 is CSARRGGGFEETQYF. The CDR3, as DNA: TGCAGTGCTAGACGAGGGGGCGGTTTTGAAGAGACCCAGTACTTC.

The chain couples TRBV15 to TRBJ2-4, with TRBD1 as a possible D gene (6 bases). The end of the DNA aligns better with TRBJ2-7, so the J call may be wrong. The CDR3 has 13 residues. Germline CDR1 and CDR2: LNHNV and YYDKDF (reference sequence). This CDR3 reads CATSDRTSYEQYF. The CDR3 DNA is TGTGCCACCAGCGACAGGACCAGCTACGAGCAGTACTTC.

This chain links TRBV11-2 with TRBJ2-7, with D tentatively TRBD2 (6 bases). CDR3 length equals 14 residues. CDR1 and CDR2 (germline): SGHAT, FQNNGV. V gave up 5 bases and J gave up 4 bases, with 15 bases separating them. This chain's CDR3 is CASSAYGGSYEQYF. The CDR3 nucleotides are TGTGCCAGCAGCGCCTACGGGGGAAGTTACGAGCAGTACTTC.

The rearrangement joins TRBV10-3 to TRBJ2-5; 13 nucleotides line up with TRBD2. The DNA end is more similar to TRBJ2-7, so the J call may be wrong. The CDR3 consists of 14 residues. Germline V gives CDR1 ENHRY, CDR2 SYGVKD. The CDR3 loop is CAISPGLAGHEQYF. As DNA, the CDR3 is TGTGCCATCAGTCCGGGACTAGCGGGACACGAGCAGTACTTC.

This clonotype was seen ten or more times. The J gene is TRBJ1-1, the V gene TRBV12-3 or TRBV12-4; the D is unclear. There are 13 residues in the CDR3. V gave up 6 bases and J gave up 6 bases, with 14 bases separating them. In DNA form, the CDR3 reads TGTGCCAGCAGGTGGGCCCCCAGGCCTGAAGCTTTCTTT. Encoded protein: CASRWAPRPEAFF.

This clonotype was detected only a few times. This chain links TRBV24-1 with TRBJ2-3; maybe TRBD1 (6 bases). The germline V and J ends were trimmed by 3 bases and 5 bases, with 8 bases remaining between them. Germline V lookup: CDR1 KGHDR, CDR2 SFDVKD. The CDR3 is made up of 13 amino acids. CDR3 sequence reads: CATSDQGIDTQYF. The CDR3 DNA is TGTGCCACCAGTGATCAGGGGATAGATACGCAGTATTTT.

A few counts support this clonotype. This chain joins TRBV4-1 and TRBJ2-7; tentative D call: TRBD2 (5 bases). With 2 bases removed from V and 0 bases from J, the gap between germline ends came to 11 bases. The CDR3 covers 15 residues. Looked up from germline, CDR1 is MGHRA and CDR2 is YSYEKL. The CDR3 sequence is CASSQYERSSYEQYF. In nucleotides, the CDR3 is TGCGCCAGCAGCCAATATGAGCGGAGCTCCTACGAGCAGTACTTC.

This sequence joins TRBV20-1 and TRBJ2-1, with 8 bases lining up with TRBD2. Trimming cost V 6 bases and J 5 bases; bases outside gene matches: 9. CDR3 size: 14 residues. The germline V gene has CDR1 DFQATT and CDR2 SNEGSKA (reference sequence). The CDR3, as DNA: TGCAGTGCCTACTCCGGGACTAGTAACAATGAGCAGTTCTTC. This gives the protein CSAYSGTSNNEQFF.

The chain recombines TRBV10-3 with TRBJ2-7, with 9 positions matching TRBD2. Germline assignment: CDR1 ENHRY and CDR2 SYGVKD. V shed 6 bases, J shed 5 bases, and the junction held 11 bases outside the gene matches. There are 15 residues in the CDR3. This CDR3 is CAIRTGTSRLNEQYF. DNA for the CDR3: TGTGCCATCAGGACCGGGACTAGCAGGCTCAACGAGCAGTACTTC.

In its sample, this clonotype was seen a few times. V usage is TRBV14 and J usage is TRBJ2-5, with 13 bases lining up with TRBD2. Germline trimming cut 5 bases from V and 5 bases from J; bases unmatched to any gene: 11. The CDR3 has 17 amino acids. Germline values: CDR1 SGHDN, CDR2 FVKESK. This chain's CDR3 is CASSLRLAGGWRETQYF. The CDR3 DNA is TGTGCCAGCAGCTTAAGACTAGCGGGAGGATGGCGGGAGACCCAGTACTTC.

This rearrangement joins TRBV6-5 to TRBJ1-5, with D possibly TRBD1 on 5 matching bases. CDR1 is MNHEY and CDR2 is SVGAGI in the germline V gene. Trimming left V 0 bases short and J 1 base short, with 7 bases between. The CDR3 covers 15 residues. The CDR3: CASSYSAGSNQPQHF. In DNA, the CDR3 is TGTGCCAGCAGTTACTCTGCAGGGAGCAATCAGCCCCAGCATTTT.

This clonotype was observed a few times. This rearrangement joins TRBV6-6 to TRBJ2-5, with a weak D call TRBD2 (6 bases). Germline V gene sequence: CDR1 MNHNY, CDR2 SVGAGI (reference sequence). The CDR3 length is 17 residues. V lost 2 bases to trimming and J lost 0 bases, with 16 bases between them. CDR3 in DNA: TGTGCCAGCAGTTACGGAGGGCTAGCGACATACCAAGAGACCCAGTACTTC. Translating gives CASSYGGLATYQETQYF.

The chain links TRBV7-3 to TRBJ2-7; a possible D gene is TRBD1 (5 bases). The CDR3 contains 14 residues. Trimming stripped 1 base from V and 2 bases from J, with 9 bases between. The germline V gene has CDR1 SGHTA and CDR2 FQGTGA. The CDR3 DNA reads TGTGCCAGCAGCTTAAGTGAAGGGGCCTACGAGCAGTACTTC. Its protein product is CASSLSEGAYEQYF.

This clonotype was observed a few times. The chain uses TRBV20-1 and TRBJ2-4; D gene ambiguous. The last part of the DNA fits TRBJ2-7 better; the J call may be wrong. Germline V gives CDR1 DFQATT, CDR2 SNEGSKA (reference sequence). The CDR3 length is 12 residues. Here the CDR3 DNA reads TGCAGTGCGACTCTCGGCCAGAACGAGCAGTACTTC. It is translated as CSATLGQNEQYF.

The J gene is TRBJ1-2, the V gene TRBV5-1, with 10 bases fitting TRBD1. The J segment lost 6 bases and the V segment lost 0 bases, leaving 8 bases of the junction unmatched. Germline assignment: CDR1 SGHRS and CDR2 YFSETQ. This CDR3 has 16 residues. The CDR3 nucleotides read TGCGCCAGCAGCTTGGCGCTGGGACAGGGGATCGATGGCTACACCTTC. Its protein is CASSLALGQGIDGYTF.

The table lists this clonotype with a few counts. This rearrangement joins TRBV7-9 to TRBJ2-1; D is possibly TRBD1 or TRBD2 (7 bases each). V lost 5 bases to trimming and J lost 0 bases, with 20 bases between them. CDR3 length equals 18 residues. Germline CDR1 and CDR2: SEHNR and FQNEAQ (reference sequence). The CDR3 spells CASSPGRGRIRSYNEQFF. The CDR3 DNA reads TGTGCCAGCAGCCCGGGGAGGGGGCGGATCCGCTCCTACAATGAGCAGTTCTTC.

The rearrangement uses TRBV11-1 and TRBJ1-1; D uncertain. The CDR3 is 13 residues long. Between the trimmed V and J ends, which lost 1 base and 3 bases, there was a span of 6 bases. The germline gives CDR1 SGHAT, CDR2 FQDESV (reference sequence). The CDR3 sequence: CASSLGSYTEAFF. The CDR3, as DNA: TGTGCCAGCAGCTTAGGCAGCTACACTGAAGCTTTCTTT.

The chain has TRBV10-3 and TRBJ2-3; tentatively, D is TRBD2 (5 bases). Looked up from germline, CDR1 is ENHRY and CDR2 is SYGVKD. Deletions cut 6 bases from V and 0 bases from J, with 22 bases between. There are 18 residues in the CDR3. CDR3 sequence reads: CAISERRAARASTDTQYF. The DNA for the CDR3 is TGTGCCATCAGCGAGAGACGAGCGGCCCGTGCTAGCACAGATACGCAGTATTTT.

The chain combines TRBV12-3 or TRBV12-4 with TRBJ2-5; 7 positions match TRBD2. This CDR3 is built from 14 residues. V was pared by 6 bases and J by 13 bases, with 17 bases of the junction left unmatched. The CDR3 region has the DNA TGTGCCAGCAGGCGGGGGACGGCCCCTCATTATCCGTACTTC. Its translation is CASRRGTAPHYPYF.

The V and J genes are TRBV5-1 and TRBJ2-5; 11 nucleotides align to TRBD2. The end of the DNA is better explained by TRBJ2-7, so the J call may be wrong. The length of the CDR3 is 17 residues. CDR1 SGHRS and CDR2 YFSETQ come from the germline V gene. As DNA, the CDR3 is TGCGCCAGCAGCTCCACTAGCGGGAGCAGGACCCGTATCGAGCAGTACTTC. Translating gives CASSSTSGSRTRIEQYF.